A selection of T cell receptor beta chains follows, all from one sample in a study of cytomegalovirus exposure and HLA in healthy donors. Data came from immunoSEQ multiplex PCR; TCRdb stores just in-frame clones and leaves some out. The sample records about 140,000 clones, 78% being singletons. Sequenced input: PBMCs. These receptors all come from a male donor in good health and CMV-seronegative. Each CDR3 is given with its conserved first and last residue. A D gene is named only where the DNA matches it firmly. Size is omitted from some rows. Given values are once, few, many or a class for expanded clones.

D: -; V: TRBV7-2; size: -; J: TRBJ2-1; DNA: TGTGCCAGCAGCTTTGCCGACTGGAGCCCACAGGTTGATGAGCAGTTCTTC; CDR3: CASSFADWSPQVDEQFF
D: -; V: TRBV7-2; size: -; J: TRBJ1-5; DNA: TGTGCCAGCGCACGTGAAGTATCGGGTGGCTATCAGCCCCAGCATTTT; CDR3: CASAREVSGGYQPQHF
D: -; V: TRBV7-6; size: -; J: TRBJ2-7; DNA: TGTGCCAGCAGCAATCCCTTGACAGGATCCTACGAGCAGTACTTC; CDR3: CASSNPLTGSYEQYF
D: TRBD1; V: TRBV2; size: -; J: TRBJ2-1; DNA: TGTGCCAGCAGTGCCACAGGGGGTAATGAGCAGTTCTTC; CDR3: CASSATGGNEQFF
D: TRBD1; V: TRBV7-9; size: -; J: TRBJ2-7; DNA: TGTGCCAGCAGCCGACTCCTGGACAGGCCACACGAGCAGTACTTC; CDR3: CASSRLLDRPHEQYF
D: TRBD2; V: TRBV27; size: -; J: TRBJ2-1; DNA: TGTGCCAGCAGTTTGACTAGCGGGAGGGTCCATGAGCAGTTCTTC; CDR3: CASSLTSGRVHEQFF
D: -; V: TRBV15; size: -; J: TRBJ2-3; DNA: TGTGCCACCAGCAGCCTCGGACGAGCGGAGTACACAGATACGCAGTATTTT; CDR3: CATSSLGRAEYTDTQYF
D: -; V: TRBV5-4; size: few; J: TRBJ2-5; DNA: TGTGCCAGCAGCCCACAGGGTTTTGAGGAGACCCAGTACTTC; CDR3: CASSPQGFEETQYF
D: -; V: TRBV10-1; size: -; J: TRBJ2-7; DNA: TGCGCCAGCAGTGAGACAGGTGGGACCTACGAGCAGTACTTC; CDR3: CASSETGGTYEQYF
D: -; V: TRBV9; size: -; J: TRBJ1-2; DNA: TGTGCCAGCAGCGCCCCCCCGGAGTATGGCTACACCTTC; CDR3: CASSAPPEYGYTF